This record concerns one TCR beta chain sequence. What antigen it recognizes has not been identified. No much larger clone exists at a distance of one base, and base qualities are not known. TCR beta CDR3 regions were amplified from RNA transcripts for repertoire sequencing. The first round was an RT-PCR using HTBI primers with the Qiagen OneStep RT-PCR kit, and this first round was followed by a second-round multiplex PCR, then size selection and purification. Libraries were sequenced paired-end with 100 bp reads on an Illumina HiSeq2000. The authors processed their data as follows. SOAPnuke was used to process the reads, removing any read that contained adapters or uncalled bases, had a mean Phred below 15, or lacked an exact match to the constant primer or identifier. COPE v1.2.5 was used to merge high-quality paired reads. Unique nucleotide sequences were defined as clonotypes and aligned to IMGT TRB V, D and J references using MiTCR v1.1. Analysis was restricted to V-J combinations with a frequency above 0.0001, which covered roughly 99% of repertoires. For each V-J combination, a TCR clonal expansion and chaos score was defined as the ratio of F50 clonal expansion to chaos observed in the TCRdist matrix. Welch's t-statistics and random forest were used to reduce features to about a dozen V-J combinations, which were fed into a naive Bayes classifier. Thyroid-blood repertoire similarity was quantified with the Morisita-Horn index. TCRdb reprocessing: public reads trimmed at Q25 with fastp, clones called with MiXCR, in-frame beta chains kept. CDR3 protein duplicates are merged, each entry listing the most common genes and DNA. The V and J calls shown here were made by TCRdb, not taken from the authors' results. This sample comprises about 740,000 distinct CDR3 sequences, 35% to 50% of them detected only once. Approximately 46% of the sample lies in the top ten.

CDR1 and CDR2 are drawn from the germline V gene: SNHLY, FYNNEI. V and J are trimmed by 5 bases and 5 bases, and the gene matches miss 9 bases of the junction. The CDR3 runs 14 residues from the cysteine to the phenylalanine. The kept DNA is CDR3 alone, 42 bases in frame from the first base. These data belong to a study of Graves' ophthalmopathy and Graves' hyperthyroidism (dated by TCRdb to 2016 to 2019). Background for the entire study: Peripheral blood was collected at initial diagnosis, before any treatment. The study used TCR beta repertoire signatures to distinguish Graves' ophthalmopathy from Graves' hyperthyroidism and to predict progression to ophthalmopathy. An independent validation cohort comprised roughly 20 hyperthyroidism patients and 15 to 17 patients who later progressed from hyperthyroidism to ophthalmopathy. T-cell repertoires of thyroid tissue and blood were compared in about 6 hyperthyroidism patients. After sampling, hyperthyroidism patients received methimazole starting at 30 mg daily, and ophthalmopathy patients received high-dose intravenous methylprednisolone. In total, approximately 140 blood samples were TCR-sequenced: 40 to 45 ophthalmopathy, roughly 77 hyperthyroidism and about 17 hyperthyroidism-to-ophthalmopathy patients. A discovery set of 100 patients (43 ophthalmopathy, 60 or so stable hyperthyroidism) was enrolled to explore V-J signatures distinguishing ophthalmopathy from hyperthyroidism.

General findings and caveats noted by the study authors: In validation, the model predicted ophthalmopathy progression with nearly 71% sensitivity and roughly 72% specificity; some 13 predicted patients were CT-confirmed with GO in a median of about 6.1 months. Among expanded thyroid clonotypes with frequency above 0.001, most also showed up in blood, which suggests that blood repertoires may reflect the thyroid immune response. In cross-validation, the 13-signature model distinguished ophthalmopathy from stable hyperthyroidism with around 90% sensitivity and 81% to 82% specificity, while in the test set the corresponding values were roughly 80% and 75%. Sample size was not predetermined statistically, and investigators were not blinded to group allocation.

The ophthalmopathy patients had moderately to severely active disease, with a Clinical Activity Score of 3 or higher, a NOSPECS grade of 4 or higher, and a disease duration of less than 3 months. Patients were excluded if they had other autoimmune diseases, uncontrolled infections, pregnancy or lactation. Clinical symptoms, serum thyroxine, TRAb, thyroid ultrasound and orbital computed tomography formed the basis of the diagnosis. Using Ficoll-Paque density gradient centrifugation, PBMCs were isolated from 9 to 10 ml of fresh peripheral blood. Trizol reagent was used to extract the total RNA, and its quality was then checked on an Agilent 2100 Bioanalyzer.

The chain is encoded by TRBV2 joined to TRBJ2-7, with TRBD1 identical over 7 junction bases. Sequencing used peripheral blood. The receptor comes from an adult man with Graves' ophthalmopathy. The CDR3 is CASSWTGRIHEQYF. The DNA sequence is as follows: TGTGCCAGCAGTTGGACAGGTCGAATCCACGAGCAGTACTTC.